This TCR beta chain is from a study of long-term antiretroviral therapy in people with HIV. Regarding the study as a whole: Missing from the dataset were any data on ART adherence, viral resistance or therapy changes. Post-ART samples showed increased diversity that remained below transplant donor control levels.

Trimming removed 7 bases at V and 3 bases at J, with 14 bases between. The germline CDR1 and CDR2 sequences are SGHNT and YYREEE (reference sequence). The CDR3 spans 13 residues. Worth noting for this clone: No antigen is known for it.

Version v3.0 of the immunoSEQ assay ran at survey level. Produced via immunoSEQ multiplex PCR; TCRdb's table is partial and in-frame only. The repertoire includes 20,000 to 30,000 clones, about 80% of them detected once, and around 5.4% sits in the top ten. This chain links TRBV5-4 with TRBJ2-7; D may correspond to TRBD1 or TRBD2 (5 bases each). Sequenced here: unsorted PBMCs, sampled 4.4 years after starting antiretroviral therapy. This receptor was taken from a man younger than 40 with HIV. CDR3 sequence reads: CASAEMGDYEQYF. The CDR3 coding sequence is TGTGCCAGCGCTGAAATGGGGGACTACGAGCAGTACTTC. Drawing the rest from reference TRBV5-4 and TRBJ2-7, the complete variable domain is ETGVTQSPTHLIKTRGQQVTLRCSSQSGHNTVSWYQQALGQGPQFIFQYYREEENGRGNFPPRFSGLQFPNYSSELNVNALELDDSALYLCASAEMGDYEQYFGPGTRLTVT.